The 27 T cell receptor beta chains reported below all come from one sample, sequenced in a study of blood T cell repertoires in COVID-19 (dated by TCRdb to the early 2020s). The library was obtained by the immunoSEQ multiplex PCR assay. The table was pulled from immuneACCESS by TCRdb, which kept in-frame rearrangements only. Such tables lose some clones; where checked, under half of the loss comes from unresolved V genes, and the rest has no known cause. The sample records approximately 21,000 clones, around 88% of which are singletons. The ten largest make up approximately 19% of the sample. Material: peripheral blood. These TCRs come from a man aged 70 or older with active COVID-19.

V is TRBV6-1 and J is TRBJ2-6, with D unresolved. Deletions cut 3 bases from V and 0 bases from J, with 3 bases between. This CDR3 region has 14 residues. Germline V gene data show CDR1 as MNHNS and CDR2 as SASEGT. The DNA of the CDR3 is TGTGCCAGCAGTGACGGCTCTGGGGCCAACGTCCTGACTTTC. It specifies CASSDGSGANVLTF.

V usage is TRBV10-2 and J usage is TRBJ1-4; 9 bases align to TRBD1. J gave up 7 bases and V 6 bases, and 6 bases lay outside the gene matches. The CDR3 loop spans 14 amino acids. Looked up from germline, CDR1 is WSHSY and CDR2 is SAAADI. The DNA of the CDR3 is TGCGCCAGCAGAACAGGGGGCTGGCGTGAAAAACTGTTTTTT. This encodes CASRTGGWREKLFF.

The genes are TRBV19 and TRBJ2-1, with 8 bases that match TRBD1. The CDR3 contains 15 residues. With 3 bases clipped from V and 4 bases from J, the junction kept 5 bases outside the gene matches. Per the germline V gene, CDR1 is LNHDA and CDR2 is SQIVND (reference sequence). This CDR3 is CASSIMTGAYNEQFF. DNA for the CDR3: TGTGCCAGTAGTATTATGACAGGGGCTTACAATGAGCAGTTCTTC.

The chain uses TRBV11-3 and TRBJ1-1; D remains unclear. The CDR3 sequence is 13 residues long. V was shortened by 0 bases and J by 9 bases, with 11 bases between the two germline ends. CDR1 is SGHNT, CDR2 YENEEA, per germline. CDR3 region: CASSLDREDKAFF. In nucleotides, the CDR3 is TGTGCCAGCAGCTTAGATCGCGAAGATAAAGCTTTCTTT.

The CDR3 DNA reads as TGCGCCAGCAGCCAAGAAAAACCTACTGACAGGAGAAACTACGAGCAGTACTTC. It encodes CASSQEKPTDRRNYEQYF. The V and J genes are TRBV4-1 and TRBJ2-7, with a tentative D call TRBD1 (6 bases). This CDR3 has 18 residues. Trimming pared 0 bases from V and 3 bases from J, leaving 21 bases between. Germline CDR1 and CDR2: MGHRA and YSYEKL.

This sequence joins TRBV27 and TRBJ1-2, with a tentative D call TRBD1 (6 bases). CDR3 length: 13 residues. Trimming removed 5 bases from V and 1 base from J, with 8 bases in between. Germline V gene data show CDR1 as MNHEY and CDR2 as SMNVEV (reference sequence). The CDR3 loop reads CASSPQGNYGYTF. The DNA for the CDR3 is TGTGCCAGCAGTCCACAGGGTAACTATGGCTACACCTTC.

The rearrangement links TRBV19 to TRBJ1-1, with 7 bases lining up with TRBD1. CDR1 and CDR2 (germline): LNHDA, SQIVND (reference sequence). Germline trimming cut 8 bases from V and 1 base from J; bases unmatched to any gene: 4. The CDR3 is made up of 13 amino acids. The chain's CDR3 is CASRNRGNTEAFF. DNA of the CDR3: TGTGCCAGTCGAAACAGGGGGAACACTGAAGCTTTCTTT.

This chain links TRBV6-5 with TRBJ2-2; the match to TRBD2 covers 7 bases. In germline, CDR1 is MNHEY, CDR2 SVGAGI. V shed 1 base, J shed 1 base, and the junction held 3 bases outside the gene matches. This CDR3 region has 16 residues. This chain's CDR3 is CASSYFPSGNTGELFF. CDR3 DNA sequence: TGTGCCAGCAGTTACTTTCCTAGCGGGAACACCGGGGAGCTGTTTTTT.

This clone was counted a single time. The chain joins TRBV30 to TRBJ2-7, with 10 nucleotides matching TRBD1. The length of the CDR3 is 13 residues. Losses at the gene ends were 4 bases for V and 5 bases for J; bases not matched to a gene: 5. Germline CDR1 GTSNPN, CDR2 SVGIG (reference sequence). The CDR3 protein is CAWTRGTGDEQYF. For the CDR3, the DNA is TGTGCCTGGACTAGAGGGACAGGGGACGAGCAGTACTTC.

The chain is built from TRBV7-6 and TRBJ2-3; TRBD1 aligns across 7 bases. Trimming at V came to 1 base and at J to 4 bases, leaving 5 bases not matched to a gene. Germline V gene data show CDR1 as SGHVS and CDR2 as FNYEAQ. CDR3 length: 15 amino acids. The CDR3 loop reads CASSLGGGYSDTQYF. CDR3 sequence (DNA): TGTGCCAGCAGCTTAGGAGGGGGCTATTCAGATACGCAGTATTTT.

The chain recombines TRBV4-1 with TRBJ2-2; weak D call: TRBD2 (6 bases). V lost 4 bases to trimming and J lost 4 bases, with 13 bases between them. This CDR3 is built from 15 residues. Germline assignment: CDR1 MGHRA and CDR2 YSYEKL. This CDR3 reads CASSPSGAGTGELFF. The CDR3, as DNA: TGCGCCAGCAGCCCTTCGGGAGCAGGCACCGGGGAGCTGTTTTTT.

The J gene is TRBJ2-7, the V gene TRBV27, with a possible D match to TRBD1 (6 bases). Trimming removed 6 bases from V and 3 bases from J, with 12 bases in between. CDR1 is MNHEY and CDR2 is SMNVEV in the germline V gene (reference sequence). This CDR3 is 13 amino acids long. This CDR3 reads CASRGTPGYEQYF. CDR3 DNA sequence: TGTGCCAGCAGAGGGACACCTGGCTACGAGCAGTACTTC.

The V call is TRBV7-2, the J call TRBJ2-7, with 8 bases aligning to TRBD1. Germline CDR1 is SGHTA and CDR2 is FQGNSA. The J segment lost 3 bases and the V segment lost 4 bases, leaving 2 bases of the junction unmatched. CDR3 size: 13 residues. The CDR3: CASSSGTGYEQYF. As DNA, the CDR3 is TGTGCCAGCAGCTCCGGGACAGGCTACGAGCAGTACTTC.

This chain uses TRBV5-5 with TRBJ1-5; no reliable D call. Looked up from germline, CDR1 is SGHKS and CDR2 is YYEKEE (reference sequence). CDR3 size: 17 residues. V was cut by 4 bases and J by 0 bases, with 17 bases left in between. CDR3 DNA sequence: TGTGCCAGCAGCCTCCGGGATGGTATGAATAGCAATCAGCCCCAGCATTTT. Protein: CASSLRDGMNSNQPQHF.

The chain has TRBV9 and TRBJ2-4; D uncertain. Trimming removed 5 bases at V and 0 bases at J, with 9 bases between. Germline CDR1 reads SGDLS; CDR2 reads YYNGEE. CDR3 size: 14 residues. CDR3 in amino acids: CASSPELAKNIQYF. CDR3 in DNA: TGTGCCAGCAGTCCAGAATTAGCCAAAAACATTCAGTACTTC.

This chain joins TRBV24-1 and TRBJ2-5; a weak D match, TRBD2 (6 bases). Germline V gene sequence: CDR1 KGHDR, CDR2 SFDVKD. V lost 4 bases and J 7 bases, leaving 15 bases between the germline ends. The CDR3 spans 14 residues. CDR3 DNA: TGTGCCACCAGTGAGGCGGGACCCCCGGGGACCCAGTACTTC. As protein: CATSEAGPPGTQYF.

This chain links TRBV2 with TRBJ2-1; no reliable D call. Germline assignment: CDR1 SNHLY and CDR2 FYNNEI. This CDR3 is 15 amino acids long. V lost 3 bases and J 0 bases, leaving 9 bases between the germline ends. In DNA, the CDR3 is TGTGCCAGCAGTGACCAGGCCCTCTCCTACAATGAGCAGTTCTTC. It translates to CASSDQALSYNEQFF.

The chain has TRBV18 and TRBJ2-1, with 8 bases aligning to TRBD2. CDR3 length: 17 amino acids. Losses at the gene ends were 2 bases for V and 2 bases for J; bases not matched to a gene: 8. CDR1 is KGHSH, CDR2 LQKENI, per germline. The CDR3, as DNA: TGTGCCAGCTCACCAACGGGCAGCGGGGGTGCCTACAATGAGCAGTTCTTC. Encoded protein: CASSPTGSGGAYNEQFF.

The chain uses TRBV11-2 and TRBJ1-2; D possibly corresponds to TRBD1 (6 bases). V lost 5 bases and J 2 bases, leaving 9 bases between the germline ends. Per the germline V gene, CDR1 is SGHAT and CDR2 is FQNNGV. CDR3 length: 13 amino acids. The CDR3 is CASSADRNYGYTF. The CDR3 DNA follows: TGTGCCAGCAGCGCCGACAGGAACTATGGCTACACCTTC.

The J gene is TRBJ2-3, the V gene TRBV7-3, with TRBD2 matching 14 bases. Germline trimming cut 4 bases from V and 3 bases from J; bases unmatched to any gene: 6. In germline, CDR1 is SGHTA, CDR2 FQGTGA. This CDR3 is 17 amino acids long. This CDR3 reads CASSSRLAGGPTDTQYF. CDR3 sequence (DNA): TGTGCCAGCAGCTCGCGACTAGCGGGGGGGCCGACAGATACGCAGTATTTT.

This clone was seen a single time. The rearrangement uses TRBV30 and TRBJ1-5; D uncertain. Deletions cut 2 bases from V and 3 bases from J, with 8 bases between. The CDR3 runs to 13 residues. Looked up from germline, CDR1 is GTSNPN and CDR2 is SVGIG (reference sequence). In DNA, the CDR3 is TGTGCCTGGAGTCCGGGGTCCAATCAGCCCCAGCATTTT. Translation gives CAWSPGSNQPQHF. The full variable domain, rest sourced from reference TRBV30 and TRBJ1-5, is SQTIHQWPATLVQPVGSPLSLECTVEGTSNPNLYWYRQAAGRGLQLLFYSVGIGQISSEVPQNLSASRPQDRQFILSSKKLLLSDSGFYLCAWSPGSNQPQHFGDGTRLSIL.

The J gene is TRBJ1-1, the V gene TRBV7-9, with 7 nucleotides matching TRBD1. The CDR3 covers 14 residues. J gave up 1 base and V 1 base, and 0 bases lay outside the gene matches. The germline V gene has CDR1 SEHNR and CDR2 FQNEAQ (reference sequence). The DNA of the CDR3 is TGTGCCAGCAGCTTAGACAGGGGGAACACTGAAGCTTTCTTT. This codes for CASSLDRGNTEAFF.

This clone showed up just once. The CDR3 DNA reads as TGCAGCGTTGAATTTGGGACCGGGACAGGGACCTACGAGCAGTACTTC. It codes for CSVEFGTGTGTYEQYF. The chain combines TRBV29-1 with TRBJ2-7; 9 bases match TRBD1. The CDR3 length is 16 residues. Germline CDR1 is SQVTM and CDR2 is ANQGSEA. J lost 2 bases, V lost 2 bases, and 10 bases had no gene match.

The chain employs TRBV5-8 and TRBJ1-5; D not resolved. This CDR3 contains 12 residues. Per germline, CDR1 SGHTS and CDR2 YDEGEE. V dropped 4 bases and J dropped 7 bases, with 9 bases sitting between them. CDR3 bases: TGTGCCAGCAGCCCCCCCGGGCAGCCCCAGCATTTT. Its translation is CASSPPGQPQHF. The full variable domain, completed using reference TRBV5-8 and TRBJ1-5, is EAGVTQSPTHLIKTRGQQATLRCSPISGHTSVYWYQQALGLGLQFLLWYDEGEERNRGNFPPRFSGRQFPNYSSELNVNALELEDSALYLCASSPPGQPQHFGDGTRLSIL.

The CDR3 DNA follows: TGTGCCAGCAGTGAAGGCGGCAGGGGGCGCATTGGGGAGACCCAGTACTTC. Protein sequence: CASSEGGRGRIGETQYF. This rearrangement joins TRBV6-1 to TRBJ2-5, with 8 bases fitting TRBD1. The CDR3 loop spans 17 amino acids. J lost 5 bases, V lost 1 base, and 12 bases had no gene match. CDR1 is MNHNS, CDR2 SASEGT, per germline.

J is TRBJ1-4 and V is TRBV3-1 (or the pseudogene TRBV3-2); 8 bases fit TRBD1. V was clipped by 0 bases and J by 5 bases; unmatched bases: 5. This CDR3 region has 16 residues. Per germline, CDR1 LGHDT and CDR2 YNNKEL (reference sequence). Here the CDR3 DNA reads TGTGCCAGCAGCCAAGAGGGACAGGAGAGAAATGAAAAACTGTTTTTT. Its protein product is CASSQEGQERNEKLFF.

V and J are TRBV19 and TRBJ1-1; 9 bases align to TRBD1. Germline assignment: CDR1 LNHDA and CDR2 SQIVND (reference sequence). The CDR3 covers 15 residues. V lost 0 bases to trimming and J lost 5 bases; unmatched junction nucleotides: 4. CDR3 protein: CASSIDDRGKTEAFF. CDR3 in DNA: TGTGCCAGTAGTATAGATGACAGGGGGAAAACTGAAGCTTTCTTT.